The 15 T cell receptor beta chains listed next were all sequenced from one sample in a study of blood T cell repertoires in COVID-19. Only in-frame clones appear in the TCRdb table, and some are missing; sequencing was by immunoSEQ multiplex PCR. The sample carries roughly 320,000 clones, approximately 86% recorded once. Source material: peripheral blood. The receptors here all came from a man between 65 and 80 years old with acute or convalescent COVID-19.

The rearrangement uses TRBV6-5 and TRBJ1-1, with 9 bases lining up with TRBD1. The J segment lost 5 bases and the V segment lost 6 bases, leaving 10 bases of the junction unmatched. Per the germline V gene, CDR1 is MNHEY and CDR2 is SVGAGI. This CDR3 has 15 amino acids. The CDR3 bases are TGTGCCAGCAGGGGTGGGACAGGGATGAGGACTGAAGCTTTCTTT. This encodes CASRGGTGMRTEAFF.

Here the CDR3 DNA reads TGTGCCACCCGTCGGTACAGGGGGATAAATGTAGGGAACACTGAAGCTTTCTTT. It codes for CATRRYRGINVGNTEAFF. The V and J genes are TRBV19 and TRBJ1-1; 8 positions agree with TRBD1. The germline V gene encodes CDR1 LNHDA and CDR2 SQIVND (reference sequence). This CDR3 comprises 18 residues. After removal of 10 bases from V and 1 base from J, the junction contained 20 bases not matched to a gene.

The rearrangement links TRBV11-2 to TRBJ1-3; D gene uncertain. CDR1 and CDR2 (germline): SGHAT, FQNNGV. Trimming stripped 0 bases from V and 1 base from J, with 10 bases between. This CDR3 spans 16 amino acids. DNA for the CDR3: TGTGCCAGCAGCTTAGATCGGGGATTTTCTGGAAACACCATATATTTT. This encodes CASSLDRGFSGNTIYF.

The chain recombines TRBV28 with TRBJ2-7; D uncertain. The CDR3 is made up of 11 amino acids. The germline V and J ends were trimmed by 4 bases and 6 bases, with 7 bases remaining between them. Per germline, CDR1 MDHEN and CDR2 SYDVKM. The CDR3 DNA sequence: TGTGCCAGCAGTTCCCCTTTCGAGCAGTACTTC. It codes for CASSSPFEQYF.

The genes are TRBV7-2 and TRBJ1-6, with D tentatively TRBD1 (5 bases). This CDR3 has 15 amino acids. Looked up from germline, CDR1 is SGHTA and CDR2 is FQGNSA. The V end lost 1 base, the J end lost 9 bases, and 13 bases lay between the germline ends. CDR3 sequence (DNA): TGTGCCAGCAGCTTAGTGGCAGGGTCTATTTCACCCCTCCACTTT. This gives the protein CASSLVAGSISPLHF.

The CDR3 sequence: CASSLPTPDTQYF. The CDR3, as DNA: TGTGCCAGCAGTTTACCTACCCCCGATACGCAGTATTTT. V is TRBV6-2 or TRBV6-3 and J is TRBJ2-3; D ambiguous. CDR1 is MNHEY, CDR2 SVGEGT, per germline. Trimming took off 4 bases at V and 6 bases at J, with 11 bases between the two ends. This CDR3 has 13 residues.

The chain is built from TRBV5-8 and TRBJ1-1; a weak D match, TRBD1 (5 bases). V dropped 0 bases and J dropped 4 bases, with 28 bases sitting between them. There are 20 residues in the CDR3. Germline values: CDR1 SGHTS, CDR2 YDEGEE. CDR3 nucleotides: TGTGCCAGCAGCTTGGTTCAGGCAGGGATGGGGCCTCTTTTCAGCACTGAAGCTTTCTTT. Its protein product is CASSLVQAGMGPLFSTEAFF.

The V gene is TRBV6-5, the J gene TRBJ2-7, with 7 bases identical to TRBD1. The CDR3 extends over 13 amino acids. V dropped 6 bases and J dropped 1; count of bases not matched to a gene: 3. The V gene's germline CDR1 is MNHEY and CDR2 SVGAGI. The CDR3 loop is CASRYRGSYEQYF. In nucleotides, the CDR3 is TGTGCCAGCAGATACAGGGGATCCTACGAGCAGTACTTC.

The rearrangement uses TRBV11-3 and TRBJ1-3; weak D call: TRBD1 (6 bases). The CDR3 covers 14 residues. V was pared by 6 bases and J by 2 bases, with 11 bases between. Germline V gene lookup returns CDR1 SGHNT and CDR2 YENEEA. The CDR3 reads CASSQQGTGNTIYF. CDR3 DNA: TGTGCCAGCAGTCAGCAGGGGACTGGAAACACCATATATTTT.

This clone was detected only once. The V gene is TRBV27, the J gene TRBJ1-1, with 7 bases lining up with TRBD1. CDR3 length equals 13 residues. Germline V gives CDR1 MNHEY, CDR2 SMNVEV (reference sequence). With 6 bases clipped from V and 4 bases from J, the junction kept 5 bases outside the gene matches. The CDR3 protein is CASRRQGGTEAFF. DNA of the CDR3: TGTGCCAGCAGACGACAGGGCGGCACTGAAGCTTTCTTT.

This clone was counted only a few times. The CDR3 sequence is CASSLNQPGQGAGGNQPQHF. In nucleotides, the CDR3 is TGTGCCAGCTCACTCAACCAACCGGGACAGGGGGCCGGGGGCAATCAGCCCCAGCATTTT. The chain is built from TRBV18 and TRBJ1-5; TRBD1 aligns across 12 bases. V gave up 4 bases and J gave up 2 bases; unmatched junction bases: 15. Germline-derived CDR1 and CDR2 are KGHSH and LQKENI. The CDR3 runs 20 residues.

V gene TRBV28 combines with J gene TRBJ1-2; TRBD1 matches 7 bases. In germline, CDR1 is MDHEN, CDR2 SYDVKM. This CDR3 has 16 residues. V trimming: 3 bases; J trimming: 4 bases; junction bases outside the gene matches: 11. The CDR3 region is CASSFPLTGMGYGYTF. The CDR3 DNA reads TGTGCCAGCAGTTTTCCCCTGACAGGGATGGGCTATGGCTACACCTTC.

The chain couples TRBV18 to TRBJ2-5; TRBD1 matches 7 bases. Germline CDR1 is KGHSH and CDR2 is LQKENI. The CDR3 loop spans 13 amino acids. V was clipped by 4 bases and J by 4 bases; unmatched bases: 3. This chain's CDR3 is CASSLKGAETQYF. In nucleotides, the CDR3 is TGTGCCAGCTCACTTAAGGGGGCAGAGACCCAGTACTTC.

The J gene is TRBJ2-1, the V gene TRBV20-1, with 7 bases that match TRBD2. V lost 8 bases to trimming and J lost 7 bases; unmatched junction nucleotides: 2. Germline values: CDR1 DFQATT, CDR2 SNEGSKA (reference sequence). The CDR3 runs to 10 residues. The CDR3 sequence: CSSGGNEQFF. The CDR3 region has the DNA TGCAGTTCCGGGGGGAATGAGCAGTTCTTC.

This chain uses TRBV19 with TRBJ1-4, with 7 bases matching TRBD1. Germline V gene lookup returns CDR1 LNHDA and CDR2 SQIVND (reference sequence). V lost 6 bases and J lost 7; bases outside the gene matches: 11. This CDR3 region has 15 residues. The CDR3 region is CASSRRRGLGEKLFF. CDR3 DNA sequence: TGTGCCAGTAGCAGAAGGAGGGGGCTTGGTGAAAAACTGTTTTTT.